Listed here are 6 T cell receptor beta chains from one sample, sequenced in a study of blood T cell repertoires in COVID-19. Assay: immunoSEQ multiplex PCR; the TCRdb copy retains only in-frame clones and omits some. The sample has approximately 260,000 clones, roughly 84% seen once. Input material: peripheral blood. These receptors originate from a woman in her thirties or forties with active or convalescent COVID-19.

This sequence joins TRBV7-9 and TRBJ1-2, with 9 bases matching TRBD1. The germline V gene has CDR1 SEHNR and CDR2 FQNEAQ (reference sequence). The length of the CDR3 is 17 residues. Trimming at V came to 5 bases and at J to 1 base, leaving 11 bases not matched to a gene. CDR3 residues: CASSPNRDRVRNYGYTF. The CDR3 region has the DNA TGTGCCAGCAGCCCTAACCGGGACAGGGTGCGTAACTATGGCTACACCTTC.

The chain employs TRBV10-1 and TRBJ2-1, with 7 bases fitting TRBD1. V was pared by 4 bases and J by 4 bases, with 10 bases of the junction left unmatched. There are 16 residues in the CDR3. The germline V gene has CDR1 WNHNN and CDR2 SYGVQD (reference sequence). The DNA for the CDR3 is TGCGCCAGCAGTGCCTTAAGACAGGGAGCATACAATGAGCAGTTCTTC. This sequence encodes CASSALRQGAYNEQFF.

The chain recombines TRBV5-5 with TRBJ1-1, with 10 bases that match TRBD1. This CDR3 spans 17 amino acids. Germline-derived CDR1 and CDR2 are SGHKS and YYEKEE (reference sequence). J was trimmed by 4 bases and V by 4 bases; bases with no gene match: 13. The CDR3 is CASSPNPLTGGVTEAFF. Here the CDR3 DNA reads TGTGCCAGCAGCCCGAACCCCCTGACAGGGGGCGTCACTGAAGCTTTCTTT.

J is TRBJ1-2 and V is TRBV5-4; 9 bases are a match to TRBD1. Trimming cost V 0 bases and J 5 bases; bases outside gene matches: 8. The CDR3 covers 16 residues. The germline V gene has CDR1 SGHNT and CDR2 YYREEE (reference sequence). CDR3 nucleotide sequence: TGTGCCAGCAGCTTGGAAGGACAGGGGCCGAATTATGGCTACACCTTC. Translation: CASSLEGQGPNYGYTF. The whole variable domain, remainder taken from reference TRBV5-4 and TRBJ1-2, is ETGVTQSPTHLIKTRGQQVTLRCSSQSGHNTVSWYQQALGQGPQFIFQYYREEENGRGNFPPRFSGLQFPNYSSELNVNALELDDSALYLCASSLEGQGPNYGYTFGSGTRLTVV.

The genes are TRBV14 and TRBJ1-5, with D possibly TRBD1 on 5 matching bases. V dropped 3 bases and J dropped 0 bases, with 24 bases sitting between them. Germline CDR1 and CDR2: SGHDN and FVKESK. The CDR3 is 20 amino acids. The CDR3 protein is CASSQGSRVRAGLSNQPQHF. As DNA, the CDR3 is TGTGCCAGCAGCCAGGGCTCCAGGGTCCGCGCTGGTCTTAGCAATCAGCCCCAGCATTTT.

J is TRBJ1-2 and V is TRBV28; D gene unclear. V lost 4 bases and J lost 7, with 13 bases in between. Germline CDR1 MDHEN, CDR2 SYDVKM. The CDR3 runs to 13 residues. The CDR3 loop reads CASSSPSRSGYTF. CDR3 in DNA: TGTGCCAGCAGTTCCCCGTCTCGGTCTGGCTACACCTTC.